This is a list of T cell receptor beta chains from one sample in a study of cytomegalovirus exposure and HLA in healthy donors. Measured with immunoSEQ multiplex PCR; TCRdb has only the in-frame clones, and not every one. The repertoire holds roughly 160,000 clones, with approximately 84% as singletons. Sequenced input: PBMCs. The receptor set was obtained from a boy aged 2 to 9 in good health and CMV-seronegative. The CDR3 runs from the conserved cysteine through the conserved F or W. D genes are given only for firm matches. Clone size is given for some rows only: seen once, a few or many times, or a class if the clone is expanded.

D: .
size: .
V: TRBV28
J: TRBJ1-5
DNA: TGTGCCAGCAGTTTTGTCATCAATCAGCCCCAGCATTTT
CDR3: CASSFVINQPQHF

D: .
size: .
V: TRBV25-1
J: TRBJ2-6
DNA: TGTGCCAGCAGTGCGGGAGTTACCTCTGGGGCCAACGTCCTGACTTTC
CDR3: CASSAGVTSGANVLTF

D: .
size: .
V: TRBV5-1
J: TRBJ2-3
DNA: TGCGCCAGCAGCTTGGTGGACTCCTCCACAGATACGCAGTATTTT
CDR3: CASSLVDSSTDTQYF

D: TRBD1
size: .
V: TRBV5-6
J: TRBJ2-2
DNA: TGTGCCAGCAGCCTAAGACAGGGTGAACCCACCGGGGAGCTGTTTTTT
CDR3: CASSLRQGEPTGELFF

D: .
size: .
V: TRBV6-1
J: TRBJ2-5
DNA: TGTGCCAGCAGTCGGACAAGCCAAGAGACCCAGTACTTC
CDR3: CASSRTSQETQYF

D: .
size: .
V: TRBV27
J: TRBJ2-1
DNA: TGTGCCAGCAGTCCTATCCCGAGCTCCTACAATGAGCAGTTCTTC
CDR3: CASSPIPSSYNEQFF

D: .
size: .
V: TRBV29-1
J: TRBJ1-1
DNA: TGCAGCGTTGAAACCGGGACAGAAGCTTTCTTT
CDR3: CSVETGTEAFF

D: TRBD1
size: .
V: TRBV4-1
J: TRBJ2-7
DNA: TGCGCCAGCAGCCTAGGGGGCGACCCGGACGAGCAGTACTTC
CDR3: CASSLGGDPDEQYF

D: TRBD1
size: .
V: TRBV27
J: TRBJ1-2
DNA: TGTGCCAGCAGGACAGGGGAGGACTATGGCTACACCTTC
CDR3: CASRTGEDYGYTF

D: .
size: .
V: TRBV7-9
J: TRBJ1-3
DNA: TGTGCCAGCAGCCCCCTCGTGGGCAGGGGAAAGAACACCATATATTTT
CDR3: CASSPLVGRGKNTIYF

D: .
size: few
V: TRBV13
J: TRBJ1-3
DNA: TGTGCCAGCAGCTTAAACGTCCACACCTCTGGAAACACCATATATTTT
CDR3: CASSLNVHTSGNTIYF

D: .
size: once
V: TRBV30
J: TRBJ1-1
DNA: TGTGCCTGGAGTAGAGACGGGACTGAAGCTTTCTTT
CDR3: CAWSRDGTEAFF

D: .
size: .
V: TRBV6-5
J: TRBJ2-5
DNA: TGTGCCAGCAGTTACGGGGGGACAGTGGGAGAGACCCAGTACTTC
CDR3: CASSYGGTVGETQYF

D: .
size: .
V: TRBV19
J: TRBJ1-4
DNA: TGTGCCAGTAGTTTCCCAGGGGACGTTACCGAAAAACTGTTTTTT
CDR3: CASSFPGDVTEKLFF

D: .
size: .
V: TRBV29-1
J: TRBJ1-1
DNA: TGCAGCGTAACAGGGCTCCTTGGGAACACTGAAGCTTTCTTT
CDR3: CSVTGLLGNTEAFF

D: TRBD2
size: .
V: TRBV29-1
J: TRBJ2-3
DNA: TGCAGCGTTGTAACGGGAGGCGCAGATACGCAGTATTTT
CDR3: CSVVTGGADTQYF

D: .
size: .
V: TRBV10-2
J: TRBJ2-1
DNA: TGCGCCAGCAGGGACCGGGACTCCAGTTACAATGAGCAGTTCTTC
CDR3: CASRDRDSSYNEQFF

D: TRBD1
size: .
V: TRBV4-2
J: TRBJ2-7
DNA: TGTGCCAGCAGCCAAGCGGGTACAGGGGACCCCTACGAGCAGTACTTC
CDR3: CASSQAGTGDPYEQYF

D: TRBD2
size: .
V: TRBV5-8
J: TRBJ2-7
DNA: TGTGCCAGCAGCAGGGGACTAGCGGGATCCTACGAGCAGTACTTC
CDR3: CASSRGLAGSYEQYF

D: .
size: .
V: TRBV19
J: TRBJ1-3
DNA: TGTGCCAGTAGCACGGGGGCTGGAAACACCATATATTTT
CDR3: CASSTGAGNTIYF

D: TRBD1
size: .
V: TRBV19
J: TRBJ1-5
DNA: TGTGCCAGTAGTTCCTTCCAGGGGGAAGGCAATCAGCCCCAGCATTTT
CDR3: CASSSFQGEGNQPQHF